Sequencing of this T cell receptor (beta chain) was carried out in a study of blood T cells in healthy people across ages. Study results and caveats: More naive CD4+ cells and higher diversity were found in long-lived than in aged donors. In older individuals, TCR beta diversity per million T cells was lower, falling roughly linearly with age.

As regards this clonotype: Its cognate antigen is unknown.

Sample-barcoded 5' priming and a J-beta primer mix drove a second PCR of about 6 to 12 cycles. TCRdb reanalysed the 5' RACE reads using MiXCR and keeps one entry per CDR3 protein. The top ten hold 7% to 9% of the sample, which has some 1.5 million distinct CDR3 sequences, roughly 28% seen once. The V end was cut by 6 bases, the J end by 0 bases, with 18 bases between. The CDR3 extends over 15 amino acids. Germline V CDR1 and CDR2: DFQATT, SNEGSKA (reference sequence). Sequenced: blood. The chain employs TRBV20-1 and TRBJ2-7, with D possibly TRBD2 on 6 matching bases. This receptor was identified in a woman in her thirties in good health. CDR3 sequence reads: CSAISGGSGSYEQYF. The DNA of the CDR3 is TGCAGTGCCATTAGCGGCGGGTCAGGCTCCTACGAGCAGTACTTC.